This is a list of T cell receptor beta chains from one sample in a study of T cells in Graves' hyperthyroidism and ophthalmopathy. TCRdb passed the multiplex PCR reads through MiXCR, listing each CDR3 protein once. Of roughly 710,000 distinct CDR3 sequences in the sample, roughly a third were seen once. The sample consisted of blood. The receptors shown here come from a middle-aged woman with Graves' hyperthyroidism. The CDR3 runs from the conserved cysteine through the conserved F or W. Where a row states a size, it is once, few, many or the class of an expanded clone; other rows omit it.

v_call	j_call	clone_size	cdr3_aa
TRBV5-1	TRBJ1-5	few	CASSLDGPGQPQHF
TRBV11-2	TRBJ1-2	few	CASSDLGTARTNYGYTF
TRBV20-1	TRBJ2-5	many	CSARVQGRETQYF
TRBV7-9	TRBJ1-1	once	CASRFGTGSTEAFF
TRBV6-6	TRBJ1-2	.	CASSYSQGEGYTF
TRBV5-1	TRBJ2-2	.	CASRIGLANTGELFF
TRBV20-1	TRBJ2-7	many	CSAIGTSGNYEQYF
TRBV20-1	TRBJ1-2	few	CSAREWRGGGYGYTF
TRBV5-1	TRBJ2-7	few	CASSSLAGGVGEQYF
TRBV2	TRBJ1-5	many	CASSEGDQPQHF
TRBV10-3	TRBJ2-6	once	CAIALDGTGQNSGANVLTF
TRBV19	TRBJ1-1	.	CASSIAPDMNTEAFF
TRBV6-2/TRBV6-3	TRBJ2-5	.	CASSDLGLTVQETQYF
TRBV2	TRBJ1-1	many	CASRVYGPNTEAFF
TRBV5-1	TRBJ1-6	few	CASSSRDRGLGPLHF
TRBV30	TRBJ1-3	.	CAWSVRSRGNTIYF
TRBV7-2	TRBJ1-5	.	CASSYHRVPSNQPQHF
TRBV6-5	TRBJ2-2	.	CASSYSDRSGELFF
TRBV7-8	TRBJ1-5	many	CASSLGGTGHNQPQHF
TRBV6-2/TRBV6-3	TRBJ2-3	.	CASSLAGGQGTQYF
TRBV29-1	TRBJ1-5	.	CSVEQGGRRQHF
TRBV2	TRBJ1-5	many	CASSALVAGGSNQPQHF
TRBV10-3	TRBJ1-2	.	CAFSGQGYGYTF
TRBV4-3	TRBJ1-3	.	CASSPSQGQTGNTIYF
TRBV7-2	TRBJ2-6	many	CASTATTGLSSGANVLTF
TRBV12-3/TRBV12-4	TRBJ1-1	many	CASTLTGAATEAFF
TRBV29-1	TRBJ1-2	.	CSVASMGTDENYGYTF
TRBV7-2	TRBJ2-7	many	CASSLGGGVYEQYF
TRBV20-1	TRBJ2-7	many	CSAAWAVTSYEQYF
TRBV7-2	TRBJ2-6	.	CASSSTPGGPSGANVLTF
TRBV15	TRBJ1-2	many	CATSSGRSYGYTF
TRBV2	TRBJ1-2	many	CASSDGQINYGYTF
TRBV12-3/TRBV12-4	TRBJ2-3	.	CASSNNVAGTDTQYF
TRBV9	TRBJ1-1	.	CASSQDLQTNTEAFF
TRBV7-2	TRBJ2-2	many	CASSLDGVGELLF
TRBV28	TRBJ2-7	.	CASSLWGHVPYEQYF
TRBV13	TRBJ1-4	many	CASSLSWSNEKLFF
TRBV24-1	TRBJ1-1	many	CATRGDTDTEAFF
TRBV20-1	TRBJ1-1	.	CSARSLTDFNMNTEAFF
TRBV6-2/TRBV6-3	TRBJ2-5	many	CASSLRDLPPETQYF
TRBV2	TRBJ1-5	many	CASSGTYSNQPQHF
TRBV12-3/TRBV12-4	TRBJ2-7	few	CASSPDRVRTYEQYF
TRBV29-1	TRBJ1-1	.	CSVPGLWNTEAFF
TRBV5-1	TRBJ2-7	many	CASSSDSPLGEQYF
TRBV29-1	TRBJ1-1	few	CSVSQTGNTEAFF
TRBV2	TRBJ1-3	many	CASRRTESSGNTIYF